This T cell receptor (beta chain) was sequenced in a study of blood T cell repertoires in COVID-19. Only one count was recorded for this clone. Germline CDR1 reads SNHLY; CDR2 reads FYNNEI. J lost 3 bases, V lost 5 bases, and 11 bases had no gene match. The CDR3 is 17 amino acids. Method: immunoSEQ multiplex PCR; TCRdb's copy keeps in-frame clones and lacks some. The sample has under 30,000 clones, about 89% seen once. This receptor was taken from a middle-aged man with active COVID-19. Sequenced: peripheral blood. The V gene is TRBV2, the J gene TRBJ2-3, with 10 nucleotides matching TRBD2. The CDR3 DNA follows: TGTGCCAGCAGTCGATGGACTAGCGGAATGGGTACAGATACGCAGTATTTT. Amino acids: CASSRWTSGMGTDTQYF.